This record covers a single TCR beta chain. This sample was included in a study of regulatory T cells in long-lasting Graves disease. In building TCR beta libraries, iRepertoire HTBI primers were used together with Arm-PCR of CDR3 regions. A single record per CDR3 protein comes from TCRdb applying MiXCR to the multiplex PCR reads. The sample lists over 300,000 distinct CDR3 sequences, about 20% occurring once. Time point specified: persistent/refractory GD, antithyroid drugs over 5 years with positive TRAb. From PBMCs, RNA was extracted and then used to make the TCR library. In this cohort, patients came from an endocrinology department located in Xi'an, China. Blood from the periphery, 8 to 9.5 milliliters in all, was drawn into EDTA tubes. The V end lost 3 bases, the J end lost 4 bases, and 7 bases lay between the germline ends. CDR1 is DFQATT and CDR2 is SNEGSKA in the germline V gene (reference sequence). There are 12 residues in the CDR3.

The TCR comes from a female donor with Graves disease. Source: peripheral blood mononuclear cells (PBMCs), taken when the disease was refractory, from a patient treated with antithyroid drugs. The chain is built from TRBV20-1 and TRBJ1-5, with D unclear. The CDR3 DNA reads as TGCAGTGCTAGGAGTTCGAATCAGCCCCAGCATTTT. Translating it yields CSARSSNQPQHF.